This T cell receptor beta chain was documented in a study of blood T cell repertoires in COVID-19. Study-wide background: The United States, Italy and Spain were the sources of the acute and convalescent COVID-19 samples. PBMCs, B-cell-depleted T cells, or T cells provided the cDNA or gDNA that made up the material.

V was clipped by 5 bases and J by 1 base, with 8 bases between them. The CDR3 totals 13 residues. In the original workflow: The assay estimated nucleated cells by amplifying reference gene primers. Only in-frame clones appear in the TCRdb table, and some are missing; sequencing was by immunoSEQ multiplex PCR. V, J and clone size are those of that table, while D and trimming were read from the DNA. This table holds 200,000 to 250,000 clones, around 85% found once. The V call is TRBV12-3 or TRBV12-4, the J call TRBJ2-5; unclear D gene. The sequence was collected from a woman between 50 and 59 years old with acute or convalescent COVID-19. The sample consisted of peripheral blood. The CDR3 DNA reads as TGTGCCAGCAGTCTCACAGTCCAAGAGACCCAGTACTTC. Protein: CASSLTVQETQYF.